This TCR beta chain derives from a study of CD8+ T cells in alopecia areata. Germline V lookup: CDR1 MNHNY, CDR2 SVGAGI (reference sequence). The CDR3 length is 14 residues. The V gene lost 5 bases and the J gene lost 1 base, with 12 bases spanning the gap. Following extraction, RNA underwent reverse transcription to cDNA, which served as the sequencing template. Libraries were prepared by immunoSEQ multiplex PCR; TCRdb keeps only in-frame clonotypes and omits some of them. The profile covers approximately 200,000 clones, with approximately 56% appearing a single time and roughly 0.71% taken by the ten largest. Treatment defined: oral pan-JAK inhibitor, 5-10 mg twice daily. Peripheral blood, together with lesional scalp punch biopsies, was collected from alopecia areata patients.

The V gene is TRBV6-6, the J gene TRBJ2-7; D is perhaps TRBD1 (5 bases). Sequenced material: CD4+ T cells sorted from blood, taken at week 4, from a patient treated with tofacitinib. This sequence originates from a human donor with alopecia areata. This CDR3 reads CASSPLGVSYEQYF. The DNA for the CDR3 is TGTGCCAGCAGTCCCCTAGGGGTGTCCTACGAGCAGTACTTC.